A selection of T cell receptor beta chains follows, all from one sample in a study of identical twins. TCRdb re-analysed the 5' RACE reads in MiXCR, keeping a single row per CDR3 protein. The data show hundreds of thousands of distinct CDR3 sequences, 20% to 25% seen once. These data are also associated with another study on T cells expressing NK-cell markers.

The sequenced sample consisted of CD4+ T cells sorted from blood. Every receptor here comes from a woman under 30 in good health. The CDR3 runs from the conserved cysteine through the conserved F or W.

j_gene: TRBJ1-5; v_gene: TRBV2; CDR3aa: CASSDRGLANQPQHF
j_gene: TRBJ1-3; v_gene: TRBV20-1; CDR3aa: CSASVPAGNTIYF
j_gene: TRBJ2-5; v_gene: TRBV4-3; CDR3aa: CASSQDGGTSGSWETQYF
j_gene: TRBJ2-2; v_gene: TRBV12-3/TRBV12-4; CDR3aa: CASGSRGLSTGELFF
j_gene: TRBJ2-7; v_gene: TRBV5-1; CDR3aa: CASSARTGAYEQYF
j_gene: TRBJ2-1; v_gene: TRBV5-1; CDR3aa: CASSGAGSSYNEQFF
j_gene: TRBJ2-1; v_gene: TRBV9; CDR3aa: CASSNRDPTYNEQFF
j_gene: TRBJ2-7; v_gene: TRBV20-1; CDR3aa: CSARASREAYEQYF
j_gene: TRBJ2-7; v_gene: TRBV20-1; CDR3aa: CSAWNRDKPYEQYF
j_gene: TRBJ2-7; v_gene: TRBV7-8; CDR3aa: CASSFVATSYEQYF
j_gene: TRBJ2-7; v_gene: TRBV6-2/TRBV6-3; CDR3aa: CASSSGSGLGIYEQYF
j_gene: TRBJ2-1; v_gene: TRBV27; CDR3aa: CASSLKLAGGQFF
j_gene: TRBJ2-7; v_gene: TRBV5-1; CDR3aa: CASSRTRGEQYF
j_gene: TRBJ1-1; v_gene: TRBV24-1; CDR3aa: CATSGSGQIEAFF
j_gene: TRBJ2-2; v_gene: TRBV7-9; CDR3aa: CASGTGPGELFF
j_gene: TRBJ1-5; v_gene: TRBV2; CDR3aa: CASISGQDQPQHF
j_gene: TRBJ2-7; v_gene: TRBV5-4; CDR3aa: CASSFEVAGYEQYF
j_gene: TRBJ1-2; v_gene: TRBV7-9; CDR3aa: CASSFRDRAHGYTF